The present entry profiles one TCR beta chain with its context. Its antigen is still unknown. The record originates from a study of cytomegalovirus exposure and HLA in healthy donors. The wider study: When roughly 420 donors were genotyped, around 77% of them were found to fall in the Caucasian-associated ancestry cluster. Whole-study results and caveats: The investigators catalogued 150 to 200 TCR beta chains as cytomegalovirus-associated.

The CDR3 loop spans 12 amino acids. V was clipped by 2 bases and J by 6 bases, with 6 bases between them. Germline CDR1 and CDR2: SGHNT and YYREEE (reference sequence). The primer mix had 60 Vbeta and 13 Jbeta primers. Assay: immunoSEQ multiplex PCR; the TCRdb copy retains only in-frame clones and omits some. The sample consists of about 88,000 clones, around 89% of them appearing once. The sequence came from a man younger than 35 in good health and CMV-seronegative. The chain uses TRBV5-4 and TRBJ2-1; D is unresolved. The sample was PBMCs. DNA for the CDR3: TGTGCCAGCAGCTTCGGTCGCAATGAGCAGTTCTTC. Amino acid sequence: CASSFGRNEQFF.